Each of the 20 T cell receptor beta chains below was sequenced from the same sample in a study of blood T cell repertoires in COVID-19. The repertoire was sequenced with immunoSEQ multiplex PCR; TCRdb's copy has only in-frame clones and lacks some. The sample comprises about 210,000 clones, 86% of which are singletons, and around 4% rests with the top ten. The sample taken for sequencing was PBMCs or T cells enriched from blood (not recorded which). The source is a woman aged 40 to 50 with acute COVID-19.

The chain links TRBV28 to TRBJ2-7; 11 nucleotides line up with TRBD1. J lost 1 base, V lost 3 bases, and 2 bases had no gene match. Looked up from germline, CDR1 is MDHEN and CDR2 is SYDVKM. The CDR3 runs to 15 residues. CDR3 in amino acids: CASSFGQGASYEQYF. Here the CDR3 DNA reads TGTGCCAGCAGTTTTGGACAGGGGGCTTCCTACGAGCAGTACTTC.

This clone has just a few counts. V and J are TRBV7-9 and TRBJ1-2; 9 bases match TRBD1. The junction had 3 bases not matched to a gene; V was cut back by 4 bases and J by 6 bases. Germline CDR1 and CDR2: SEHNR and FQNEAQ (reference sequence). The CDR3 is made up of 13 amino acids. Written as DNA, the CDR3 is TGTGCCAGCAGCTCCCGACAGGGGGATGGCTACACCTTC. Translation gives CASSSRQGDGYTF.

The CDR3 coding sequence is TGCAGCGTTCCACAGGGGGCTGTACCCTACAATGAGCAGTTCTTC. It is translated as CSVPQGAVPYNEQFF. This chain connects TRBV29-1 to TRBJ2-1; TRBD1 aligns across 9 bases. Germline assignment: CDR1 SQVTM and CDR2 ANQGSEA. This CDR3 has 15 amino acids. Germline trimming cut 5 bases from V and 2 bases from J; bases unmatched to any gene: 7.

This chain connects TRBV3-1 (or the pseudogene TRBV3-2) to TRBJ2-3, with 12 bases fitting TRBD2. The CDR3 loop spans 14 amino acids. Trimming at V came to 4 bases and at J to 5 bases, leaving 1 base not matched to a gene. Germline V CDR1 and CDR2: LGHDT, YNNKEL (reference sequence). The CDR3 bases are TGTGCCAGCAGCCCTAGCGGGAGGGGAGATACGCAGTATTTT. Protein sequence: CASSPSGRGDTQYF.

The chain couples TRBV3-1 (or the pseudogene TRBV3-2) to TRBJ1-3; no definite D call. From germline, CDR1 is LGHDT and CDR2 YNNKEL (reference sequence). V was pared by 2 bases and J by 0 bases, with 8 bases between. The CDR3 contains 15 residues. The CDR3 region is CASSQTRSSGNTIYF. CDR3 DNA: TGTGCCAGCAGCCAAACGAGGAGCTCTGGAAACACCATATATTTT.

This chain joins TRBV11-2 and TRBJ2-7; 7 nucleotides line up with TRBD2. Looked up from germline, CDR1 is SGHAT and CDR2 is FQNNGV. CDR3 length equals 16 residues. J gave up 4 bases and V 4 bases, and 13 bases lay outside the gene matches. CDR3 DNA sequence: TGTGCCAGCAGCTCCCTCGGTTTGGGAGGGGTTTACGAGCAGTACTTC. This translates into CASSSLGLGGVYEQYF. The full variable domain, with the rest looked up from reference TRBV11-2 and TRBJ2-7, is EAGVAQSPRYKIIEKRQSVAFWCNPISGHATLYWYQQILGQGPKLLIQFQNNGVVDDSQLPKDRFSAERLKGVDSTLKIQPAKLEDSAVYLCASSSLGLGGVYEQYFGPGTRLTVT.

The gene calls are TRBV6-2 or TRBV6-3 and TRBJ2-7, with 7 positions matching TRBD1. Germline V gene data show CDR1 as MNHEY and CDR2 as SVGEGT. CDR3 length: 14 residues. V shed 4 bases and J 2 bases; nucleotides not matched to a gene: 5. CDR3 loop: CASSFTGVPYEQYF. The CDR3 DNA reads TGTGCCAGCAGTTTTACAGGGGTTCCCTACGAGCAGTACTTC.

V usage is TRBV28 and J usage is TRBJ1-6, with 9 bases matching TRBD1. Trimming at V came to 6 bases and at J to 11 bases, leaving 20 bases not matched to a gene. The CDR3 has 18 residues. CDR1 is MDHEN and CDR2 is SYDVKM in the germline V gene. CDR3 coding DNA: TGTGCCAGCAGCAAAGGGACAGGGTTTCGCGGTTCAGGGACACCCCTCCACTTT. It is translated as CASSKGTGFRGSGTPLHF.

As for this clone: Additional DNA sequences in this sample encode the identical CDR3. The chain couples TRBV3-1 (or the pseudogene TRBV3-2) to TRBJ1-5; perhaps TRBD1 as D (5 bases). The germline V gene has CDR1 LGHDT and CDR2 YNNKEL (reference sequence). The CDR3 contains 13 residues. V was trimmed by 0 bases and J by 7 bases, leaving 7 bases between them. The CDR3 DNA follows: TGTGCCAGCAGCCAAGAGGGGGGACAGCCCCAGCATTTT. Translating it yields CASSQEGGQPQHF.

The CDR3 region has the DNA TGTGCTAGTGGTTTGGGGGGGAGGGCCTACAATGAGCAGTTCTTC. Its translation: CASGLGGRAYNEQFF. The chain carries TRBV12-5 and TRBJ2-1; 7 nucleotides match TRBD2. CDR3 length: 15 amino acids. The germline gives CDR1 LGHNT, CDR2 FRNRAP. The junction had 2 bases not matched to a gene; V was cut back by 1 base and J by 2 bases. The full variable domain, completed using reference TRBV12-5 and TRBJ2-1, is DARVTQTPRHKVTEMGQEVTMRCQPILGHNTVFWYRQTMMQGLELLAYFRNRAPLDDSGMPKDRFSAEMPDATLATLKIQPSEPRDSAVYFCASGLGGRAYNEQFFGPGTRLTVL.

This clone was recorded once. This rearrangement joins TRBV15 to TRBJ1-4; possible D gene TRBD1, 6 bases. Germline values: CDR1 LNHNV, CDR2 YYDKDF (reference sequence). V was clipped by 4 bases and J by 8 bases, with 11 bases between them. The CDR3 is 13 residues long. The CDR3 reads CATSKDSREKLFF. Written as DNA, the CDR3 is TGTGCCACCAGCAAGGACAGTCGAGAAAAACTGTTTTTT.

The rearrangement uses TRBV6-5 and TRBJ2-5, with 7 positions matching TRBD2. This CDR3 is built from 14 residues. Looked up from germline, CDR1 is MNHEY and CDR2 is SVGAGI. Losses at the gene ends were 7 bases for V and 4 bases for J; bases not matched to a gene: 9. CDR3 loop: CASNKGRGRETQYF. DNA for the CDR3: TGTGCCAGCAATAAGGGGAGGGGACGAGAGACCCAGTACTTC.

V gene TRBV7-6 combines with J gene TRBJ2-6, with TRBD1 as a possible D gene (6 bases). Trimming stripped 5 bases from V and 0 bases from J, with 8 bases between. The V gene's germline CDR1 is SGHVS and CDR2 FNYEAQ. This CDR3 has 15 residues. The CDR3 is CASSPTGSGANVLTF. The CDR3 DNA is TGTGCCAGCAGCCCGACAGGCTCTGGGGCCAACGTCCTGACTTTC.

The rearrangement uses TRBV19 and TRBJ2-5, with 11 bases identical to TRBD2. Germline lookup yields CDR1 LNHDA and CDR2 SQIVND (reference sequence). Trimming took 2 bases from V and 4 from J; bases not matched to a gene: 9. The CDR3 consists of 17 residues. As DNA, the CDR3 is TGTGCCAGTAGTATAAGTAGCGGGAGGGGTTCGGGAGAGACCCAGTACTTC. Protein sequence: CASSISSGRGSGETQYF.

CDR3 protein: CSASPGGGYGYTF. The CDR3 region has the DNA TGCAGTGCTAGTCCAGGGGGCGGCTATGGCTACACCTTC. The chain combines TRBV20-1 with TRBJ1-2; 8 bases map to TRBD1. Trimming took 3 bases from V and 4 from J; bases not matched to a gene: 4. The germline V gene encodes CDR1 DFQATT and CDR2 SNEGSKA (reference sequence). CDR3 length equals 13 residues.

Remarks on this clone: Other DNA sequences within the sample encode an identical CDR3. J is TRBJ1-5 and V is TRBV12-3 or TRBV12-4; D gene ambiguous. There are 12 residues in the CDR3. V gave up 2 bases and J gave up 6 bases, with 5 bases separating them. CDR3 coding DNA: TGTGCCAGCAGTTTATCGAGTCAGCCCCAGCATTTT. Its protein is CASSLSSQPQHF.

The chain couples TRBV28 to TRBJ2-6; TRBD1 agrees at 8 bases. V shed 4 bases and J 2 bases; nucleotides not matched to a gene: 1. CDR3 length equals 15 residues. Germline CDR1 and CDR2: MDHEN and SYDVKM. Here the CDR3 reads CASSSQGAGANVLTF. The CDR3 nucleotides are TGTGCCAGCAGTTCACAGGGGGCTGGGGCCAACGTCCTGACTTTC.

The chain carries TRBV6-2 or TRBV6-3 and TRBJ2-7; D may be TRBD1 (5 bases). The germline V gene encodes CDR1 MNHEY and CDR2 SVGEGT. V shed 5 bases and J shed 2 bases, with 16 bases lying between them. The CDR3 runs 15 residues. For the CDR3, the DNA is TGTGCCAGCAGTAACCCTACAGGCCACCCCTACGAGCAGTACTTC. It encodes CASSNPTGHPYEQYF.

The chain combines TRBV27 with TRBJ2-1; D is possibly TRBD1 (5 bases). This CDR3 contains 12 residues. The V and J ends lost 8 bases and 7 bases respectively, with 12 bases between them. In germline, CDR1 is MNHEY, CDR2 SMNVEV (reference sequence). The CDR3 DNA follows: TGTGCCAGCGCAGGGTTGCGAAATGAGCAGTTCTTC. Translated, it gives CASAGLRNEQFF.

The rearrangement uses TRBV18 and TRBJ1-5; unclear D gene. V lost 3 bases to trimming and J lost 5 bases, with 11 bases between them. The CDR3 covers 14 residues. CDR1 is KGHSH, CDR2 LQKENI, per germline. The CDR3 here is CASSPGNLYQPQHF. The CDR3 nucleotides are TGTGCCAGCTCACCCGGGAACCTTTATCAGCCCCAGCATTTT. Full variable domain (missing parts from reference TRBV18 and TRBJ1-5): NAGVMQNPRHLVRRRGQEARLRCSPMKGHSHVYWYRQLPEEGLKFMVYLQKENIIDESGMPKERFSAEFPKEGPSILRIQQVVRGDSAAYFCASSPGNLYQPQHFGDGTRLSIL.